A single sample is the source of the 20 T cell receptor beta chains below, sequenced in a study of blood T cell repertoires in COVID-19. The protocol was immunoSEQ multiplex PCR, while the TCRdb copy is restricted to in-frame clones and leaves out a portion. This repertoire shows fewer than 300,000 clones, 70% to 85% found once; its top ten account for more than 1.4%. The specimen sequenced was peripheral blood. The receptors were sampled from a human donor with COVID-19, enrolled during active disease. The donor label of this sample is uncertain.

This clone was detected a few times. One junction end disagrees with the germline gene, perhaps due to a read error. The rearrangement links TRBV28 to TRBJ1-2; 8 bases map to TRBD1. The germline V gene encodes CDR1 MDHEN and CDR2 SYDVKM. The CDR3 has 18 residues. CDR3 loop: CASTLLSASDRANYGYTF. Here the CDR3 DNA reads TGTGCCAGCACTTTACTTAGTGCGTCGGACAGGGCCAACTATGGCTACACCTTC.

The chain combines TRBV28 with TRBJ2-5, with 8 bases matching TRBD2. Looked up from germline, CDR1 is MDHEN and CDR2 is SYDVKM. The junction had 12 bases not matched to a gene; V was cut back by 4 bases and J by 5 bases. This CDR3 region has 16 residues. The CDR3 DNA is TGTGCCAGCAGTTCCCCTCAAGCGGGAGCCACGGAGACCCAGTACTTC. This translates into CASSSPQAGATETQYF.

The chain employs TRBV18 and TRBJ2-1; a weak D match, TRBD1 (6 bases). CDR1 and CDR2 from the germline V gene are KGHSH and LQKENI. CDR3 length: 15 amino acids. Trimming removed 2 bases at V and 5 bases at J, with 13 bases between. CDR3 DNA sequence: TGTGCCAGCTCACCATGGTCAGGGGCAAACAATGAGCAGTTCTTC. It specifies CASSPWSGANNEQFF.

The chain employs TRBV28 and TRBJ1-5, with TRBD1 identical over 9 bases. Losses at the gene ends were 5 bases for V and 2 bases for J; bases not matched to a gene: 19. The CDR3 is made up of 20 amino acids. Germline V gene lookup returns CDR1 MDHEN and CDR2 SYDVKM. CDR3 sequence: CASSPFLNFRDREGNQPQHF. The CDR3 nucleotides are TGTGCCAGCAGTCCCTTTTTAAACTTCAGGGACAGGGAGGGCAATCAGCCCCAGCATTTT.

The CDR3 protein is CASSLLAGGPNEQFF. The DNA for the CDR3 is TGCGCCAGCAGCTTACTAGCGGGAGGGCCCAATGAGCAGTTCTTC. The chain is built from TRBV5-1 and TRBJ2-1; 13 nucleotides match TRBD2. The CDR3 consists of 15 residues. The germline gives CDR1 SGHRS, CDR2 YFSETQ. The ends lost 2 bases at V and 6 bases at J; junction bases unmatched: 2.

This sequence joins TRBV28 and TRBJ1-2; D may be TRBD1 (6 bases). Trimming took off 4 bases at V and 6 bases at J, with 15 bases between the two ends. The CDR3 is made up of 14 amino acids. Looked up from germline, CDR1 is MDHEN and CDR2 is SYDVKM. The CDR3 nucleotides are TGTGCCAGCAGTTGGCAGGGGAAACTAAATGGCTACACCTTC. Amino acids: CASSWQGKLNGYTF.

The chain employs TRBV4-3 and TRBJ2-6; tentative D call: TRBD1 (5 bases). Per the germline V gene, CDR1 is LGHNA and CDR2 is YSLEER. The V gene lost 3 bases and the J gene lost 4 bases, with 13 bases spanning the gap. This CDR3 has 16 amino acids. The CDR3 DNA reads as TGCGCCAGCAGCCACCCGGTGGGGCCCGGGGCCAACGTCCTGACTTTC. Encoded protein: CASSHPVGPGANVLTF.

Only a few counts were recorded for this clone. The genes are TRBV7-9 and TRBJ1-1; no definite D call. CDR1 and CDR2 (germline): SEHNR, FQNEAQ (reference sequence). This CDR3 has 12 residues. Trimming shortened V by 3 bases and J by 5 bases, and 7 bases separated the two germline ends. The CDR3: CASSFSGTEAFF. As DNA, the CDR3 is TGTGCCAGCAGCTTCTCGGGTACTGAAGCTTTCTTT.

This rearrangement joins TRBV6-5 to TRBJ2-7; TRBD1 agrees at 7 bases. Unmatched junction bases numbered 6, after V lost 5 bases and J lost 2 bases. The CDR3 contains 14 residues. CDR1 and CDR2 (germline): MNHEY, SVGAGI. CDR3 DNA: TGTGCCAGCAGTCCCCGACAGGGCCCCTACGAGCAGTACTTC. Protein: CASSPRQGPYEQYF.

This chain uses TRBV18 with TRBJ1-3; D gene ambiguous. The ends were cut back, 1 base at V and 0 bases at J, with 16 bases in the middle. This CDR3 has 18 residues. Germline-derived CDR1 and CDR2 are KGHSH and LQKENI. CDR3 region: CASSPLSARASSGNTIYF. Here the CDR3 DNA reads TGTGCCAGCTCACCACTGTCCGCGAGGGCTAGCTCTGGAAACACCATATATTTT. The entire variable domain, with the rest obtained from reference TRBV18 and TRBJ1-3, is as follows: NAGVMQNPRHLVRRRGQEARLRCSPMKGHSHVYWYRQLPEEGLKFMVYLQKENIIDESGMPKERFSAEFPKEGPSILRIQQVVRGDSAAYFCASSPLSARASSGNTIYFGEGSWLTVV.

Here the CDR3 DNA reads TGCAGCGTTGCCGCGGGATTCTACAATGAGCAGTTCTTC. It encodes CSVAAGFYNEQFF. The gene calls are TRBV29-1 and TRBJ2-1, with D maybe TRBD2 (6 bases). Germline assignment: CDR1 SQVTM and CDR2 ANQGSEA. Trimming left V 4 bases short and J 3 bases short, with 10 bases between. This CDR3 is built from 13 residues.

With respect to this clone: The sample contains more than one DNA sequence encoding this CDR3. This chain links TRBV18 with TRBJ1-5, with D possibly being TRBD1 (5 bases). The V gene's germline CDR1 is KGHSH and CDR2 LQKENI. CDR3 length equals 14 residues. V was shortened by 3 bases and J by 2 bases, with 8 bases between the two germline ends. The CDR3 nucleotides are TGTGCCAGCTCACCGGCGGGGCGCAATCAGCCCCAGCATTTT. It yields the protein CASSPAGRNQPQHF.

The chain joins TRBV11-2 to TRBJ2-7; perhaps TRBD1 as D (6 bases). Trimming cost V 3 bases and J 6 bases, with 12 bases left between them. Germline V gene data show CDR1 as SGHAT and CDR2 as FQNNGV. The CDR3 is made up of 13 amino acids. The CDR3 sequence: CASSFSRGPEQYF. The CDR3, as DNA: TGTGCCAGCAGCTTTTCCAGGGGTCCCGAGCAGTACTTC.

This chain uses TRBV30 with TRBJ2-2; possible D gene TRBD1, 6 bases. V dropped 4 bases and J dropped 7 bases, with 13 bases sitting between them. This CDR3 has 13 residues. CDR1 and CDR2 from the germline V gene are GTSNPN and SVGIG (reference sequence). This CDR3 is CAWNAGVVGELFF. The CDR3 DNA follows: TGTGCCTGGAACGCAGGGGTGGTCGGGGAGCTGTTTTTT.

The chain carries TRBV28 and TRBJ2-5, with D possibly TRBD1 on 5 matching bases. The CDR3 runs 14 residues. With 2 bases removed from V and 5 bases from J, the gap between germline ends came to 12 bases. The germline gives CDR1 MDHEN, CDR2 SYDVKM. In nucleotides, the CDR3 is TGTGCCAGCAGTTTAATCCAGGGTTGGGAGACCCAGTACTTC. Encoded protein: CASSLIQGWETQYF. The full variable domain, rest sourced from reference TRBV28 and TRBJ2-5, is DVKVTQSSRYLVKRTGEKVFLECVQDMDHENMFWYRQDPGLGLRLIYFSYDVKMKEKGDIPEGYSVSREKKERFSLILESASTNQTSMYLCASSLIQGWETQYFGPGTRLLVL.

Concerning this clone: Different DNA sequences within this sample yield the same CDR3. V gene TRBV30 combines with J gene TRBJ2-7; no definite D call. This CDR3 comprises 12 residues. The V end was cut by 1 base, the J end by 3 bases, with 7 bases between. Germline assignment: CDR1 GTSNPN and CDR2 SVGIG (reference sequence). The CDR3 region is CAWSAQHYEQYF. DNA for the CDR3: TGTGCCTGGAGTGCACAACACTACGAGCAGTACTTC.

This chain connects TRBV6-5 to TRBJ2-2; D gene uncertain. The CDR3 runs to 15 residues. Germline assignment: CDR1 MNHEY and CDR2 SVGAGI. Trimming took off 6 bases at V and 5 bases at J, with 16 bases between the two ends. CDR3 DNA sequence: TGTGCCAGCAGGCCCGGGTCCTATTTAACCGGGGAGCTGTTTTTT. Its protein is CASRPGSYLTGELFF.

The rearrangement uses TRBV4-3 and TRBJ2-5; TRBD2 agrees at 9 bases. V lost 2 bases, J lost 2 bases, and 3 bases stayed unmatched. The CDR3 has 15 residues. Germline CDR1 is LGHNA and CDR2 is YSLEER. CDR3 region: CASSQFAGGQETQYF. In nucleotides, the CDR3 is TGCGCCAGCAGCCAATTCGCGGGAGGGCAAGAGACCCAGTACTTC.

The chain couples TRBV20-1 to TRBJ2-3; D unclear. The CDR3 covers 14 residues. Germline CDR1 DFQATT, CDR2 SNEGSKA (reference sequence). V dropped 3 bases and J dropped 3 bases, with 13 bases sitting between them. The CDR3 sequence: CSASAVAVTDTQYF. The CDR3 DNA follows: TGCAGTGCTAGTGCAGTCGCGGTGACAGATACGCAGTATTTT.

Concerning this clone itself: At one boundary the junction diverges from the germline segment, which might be a read error. This chain uses TRBV7-7 with TRBJ2-1, with 16 bases identical to TRBD2. The CDR3 spans 16 residues. From germline, CDR1 is SSHAT and CDR2 FNYEAQ (reference sequence). This chain's CDR3 is CASSPGLAGGPGEQFF. The CDR3, as DNA: TGTGCTAGCAGCCCGGGACTAGCGGGAGGGCCGGGTGAGCAGTTCTTC.